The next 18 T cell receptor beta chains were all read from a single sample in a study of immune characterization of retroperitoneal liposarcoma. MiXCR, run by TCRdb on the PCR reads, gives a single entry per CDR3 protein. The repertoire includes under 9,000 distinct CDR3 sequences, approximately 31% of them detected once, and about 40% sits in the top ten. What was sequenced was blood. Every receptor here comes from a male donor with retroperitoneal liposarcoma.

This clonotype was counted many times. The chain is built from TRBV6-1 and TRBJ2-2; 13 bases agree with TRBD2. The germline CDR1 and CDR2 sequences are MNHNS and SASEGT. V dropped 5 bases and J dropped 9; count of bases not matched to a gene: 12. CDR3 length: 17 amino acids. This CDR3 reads CASSLRLAGGSARELFF. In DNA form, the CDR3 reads TGTGCCAGCAGTTTAAGACTAGCGGGGGGTTCGGCTCGGGAGCTGTTTTTT.

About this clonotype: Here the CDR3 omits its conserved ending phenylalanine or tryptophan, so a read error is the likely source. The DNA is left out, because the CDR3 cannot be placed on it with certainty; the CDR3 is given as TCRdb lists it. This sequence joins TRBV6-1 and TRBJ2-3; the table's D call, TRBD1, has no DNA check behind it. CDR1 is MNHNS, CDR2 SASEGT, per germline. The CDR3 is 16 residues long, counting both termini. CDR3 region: CASSEWGRDYEQYFGP.

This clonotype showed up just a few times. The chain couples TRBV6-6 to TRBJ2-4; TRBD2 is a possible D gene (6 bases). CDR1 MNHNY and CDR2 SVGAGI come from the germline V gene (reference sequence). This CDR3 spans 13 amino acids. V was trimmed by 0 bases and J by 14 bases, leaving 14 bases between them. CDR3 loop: CASSYSLEGPKYF. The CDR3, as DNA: TGTGCCAGCAGTTACTCGCTGGAGGGCCCAAAGTACTTC.

Here the CDR3 DNA reads TGTGCCAGCAGTGATCGACTAGCGGGAGGCCCAGATACGCAGTATTTT. Translation gives CASSDRLAGGPDTQYF. V usage is TRBV6-1 and J usage is TRBJ2-3, with TRBD2 identical over 13 bases. This CDR3 has 16 amino acids. Germline-derived CDR1 and CDR2 are MNHNS and SASEGT. V trimming: 3 bases; J trimming: 4 bases; junction bases outside the gene matches: 4.

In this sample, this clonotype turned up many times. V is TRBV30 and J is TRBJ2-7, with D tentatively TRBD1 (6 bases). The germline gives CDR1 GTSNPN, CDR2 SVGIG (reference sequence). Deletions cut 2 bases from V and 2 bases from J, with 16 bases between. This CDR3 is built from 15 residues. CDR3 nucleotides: TGTGCCTGGAGTAGGGGTTTGGGGGCCGCCTACGAGCAGTACTTC. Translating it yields CAWSRGLGAAYEQYF.

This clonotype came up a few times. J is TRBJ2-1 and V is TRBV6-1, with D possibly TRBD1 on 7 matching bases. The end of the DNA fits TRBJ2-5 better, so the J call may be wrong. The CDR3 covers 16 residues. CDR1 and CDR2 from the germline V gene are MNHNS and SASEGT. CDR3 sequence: CASSEGGTVRQETQYF. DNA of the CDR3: TGTGCCAGCAGTGAAGGCGGGACAGTTAGACAAGAGACCCAGTACTTC.

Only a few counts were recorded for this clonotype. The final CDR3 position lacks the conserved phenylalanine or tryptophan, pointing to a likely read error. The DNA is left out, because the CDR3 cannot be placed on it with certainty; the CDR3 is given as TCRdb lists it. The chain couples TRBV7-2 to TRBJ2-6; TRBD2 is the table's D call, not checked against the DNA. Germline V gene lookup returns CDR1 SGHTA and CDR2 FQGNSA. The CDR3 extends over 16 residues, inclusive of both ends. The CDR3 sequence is CASSLAGGIYEQYFGP.

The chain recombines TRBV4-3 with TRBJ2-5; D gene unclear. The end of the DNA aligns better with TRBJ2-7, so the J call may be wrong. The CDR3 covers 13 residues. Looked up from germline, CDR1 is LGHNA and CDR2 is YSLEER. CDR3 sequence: CASSQVAEYEQYF. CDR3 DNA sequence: TGCGCCAGCAGCCAAGTTGCAGAGTACGAGCAGTACTTC.

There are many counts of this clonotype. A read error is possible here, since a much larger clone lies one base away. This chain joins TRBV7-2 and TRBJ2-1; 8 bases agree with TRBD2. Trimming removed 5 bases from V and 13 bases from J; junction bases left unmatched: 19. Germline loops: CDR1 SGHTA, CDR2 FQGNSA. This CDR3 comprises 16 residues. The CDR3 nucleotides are TGTGCCAGCAGCGCTCCGGGACTAGGCGGCCAAGAGACCCAGTTCTTC. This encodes CASSAPGLGGQETQFF.

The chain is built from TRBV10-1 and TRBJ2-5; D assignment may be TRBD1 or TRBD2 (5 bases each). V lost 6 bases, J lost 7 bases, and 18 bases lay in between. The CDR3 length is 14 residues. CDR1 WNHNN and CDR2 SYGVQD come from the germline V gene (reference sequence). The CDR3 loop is CASRDPPDGGTQYF. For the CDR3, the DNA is TGCGCCAGCAGAGACCCACCGGATGGGGGGACCCAGTACTTC.

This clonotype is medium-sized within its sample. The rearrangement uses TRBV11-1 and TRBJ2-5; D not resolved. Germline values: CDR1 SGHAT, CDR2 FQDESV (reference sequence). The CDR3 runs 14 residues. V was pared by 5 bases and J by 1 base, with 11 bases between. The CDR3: CASSRRSIQETQYF. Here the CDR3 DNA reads TGTGCCAGCAGCCGAAGAAGTATCCAAGAGACCCAGTACTTC.

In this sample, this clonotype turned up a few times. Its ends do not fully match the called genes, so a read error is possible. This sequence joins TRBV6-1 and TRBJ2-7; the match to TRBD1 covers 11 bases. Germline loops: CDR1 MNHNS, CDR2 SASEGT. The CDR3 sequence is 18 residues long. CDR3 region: CASSEGQGAIPFSYEQYF. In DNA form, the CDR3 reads TGTGCCAGCAGCGAAGGACAGGGGGCGATCCCTTTCTCCTACGAGCAGTACTTC.

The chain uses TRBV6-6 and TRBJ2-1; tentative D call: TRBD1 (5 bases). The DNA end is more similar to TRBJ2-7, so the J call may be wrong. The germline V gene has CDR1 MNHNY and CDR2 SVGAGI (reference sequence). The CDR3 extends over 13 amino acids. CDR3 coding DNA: TGTGCCAGCAGCAGGGCATCGTTCTACGAGCAGTACTTC. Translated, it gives CASSRASFYEQYF.

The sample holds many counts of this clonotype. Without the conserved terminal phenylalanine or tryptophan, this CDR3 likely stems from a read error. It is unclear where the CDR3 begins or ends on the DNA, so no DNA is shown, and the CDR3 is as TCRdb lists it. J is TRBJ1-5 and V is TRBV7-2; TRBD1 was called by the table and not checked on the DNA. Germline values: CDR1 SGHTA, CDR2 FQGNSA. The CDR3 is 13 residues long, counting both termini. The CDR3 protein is CASSLRGDGQLDY.

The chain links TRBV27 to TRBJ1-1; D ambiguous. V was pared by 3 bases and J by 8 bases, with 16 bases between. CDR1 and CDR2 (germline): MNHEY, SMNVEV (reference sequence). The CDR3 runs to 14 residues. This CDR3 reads CASSLWQTNGEAFF. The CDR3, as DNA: TGTGCCAGCAGTTTGTGGCAGACGAACGGGGAAGCTTTCTTT.

DNA of the CDR3: TGTGCCAGCAGTTCGACTGGCTCCTACAATGAGCAGTTCTTC. Protein sequence: CASSSTGSYNEQFF. This chain uses TRBV12-3 or TRBV12-4 with TRBJ2-1; D not certain. The CDR3 covers 14 residues. V gave up 4 bases and J gave up 0 bases, with 7 bases separating them.

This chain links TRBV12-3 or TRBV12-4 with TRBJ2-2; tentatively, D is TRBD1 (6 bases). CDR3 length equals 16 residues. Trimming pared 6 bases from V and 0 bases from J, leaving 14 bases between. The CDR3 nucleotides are TGTGCCAGCAGACAACCGACAGGACCGAACACCGGGGAGCTGTTTTTT. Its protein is CASRQPTGPNTGELFF.

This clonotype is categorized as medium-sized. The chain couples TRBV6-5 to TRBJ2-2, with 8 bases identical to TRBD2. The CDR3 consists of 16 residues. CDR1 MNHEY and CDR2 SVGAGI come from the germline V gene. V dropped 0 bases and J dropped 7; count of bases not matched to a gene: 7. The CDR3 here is CASSYSNAGGDGELFF. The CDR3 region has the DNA TGTGCCAGCAGTTACTCGAATGCGGGGGGCGACGGGGAGCTGTTTTTT.